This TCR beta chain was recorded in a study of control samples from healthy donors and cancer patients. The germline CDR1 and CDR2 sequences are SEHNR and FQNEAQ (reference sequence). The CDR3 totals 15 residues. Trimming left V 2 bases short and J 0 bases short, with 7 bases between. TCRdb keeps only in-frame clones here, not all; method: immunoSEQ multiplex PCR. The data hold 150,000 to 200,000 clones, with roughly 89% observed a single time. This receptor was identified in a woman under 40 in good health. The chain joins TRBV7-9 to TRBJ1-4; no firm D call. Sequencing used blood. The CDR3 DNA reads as TGTGCCAGCAGCTTAAATGGTGCAACTAATGAAAAACTGTTTTTT. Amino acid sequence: CASSLNGATNEKLFF.